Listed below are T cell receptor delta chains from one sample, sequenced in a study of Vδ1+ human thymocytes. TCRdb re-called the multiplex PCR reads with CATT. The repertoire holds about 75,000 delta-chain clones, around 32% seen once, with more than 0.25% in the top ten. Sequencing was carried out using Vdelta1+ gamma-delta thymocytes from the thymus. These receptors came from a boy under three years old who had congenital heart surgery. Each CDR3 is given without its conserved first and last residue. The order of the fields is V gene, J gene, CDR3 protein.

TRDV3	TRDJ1	ALPSPLLRGGGFGTDKLI
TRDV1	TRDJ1	ALGGPQPSLYWDHTDKLI
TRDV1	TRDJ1	ALGEPPPSYLHWAKIDKLI
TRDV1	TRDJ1	ALGEHLPPNGTGGYAGIDKLI
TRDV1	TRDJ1	ALGSPFFLPRPNTDKLI
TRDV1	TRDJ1	ALGELGAGTYTDKLI
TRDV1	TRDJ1	ALGEKFPVLGDTDKLI
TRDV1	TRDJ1	ALGERFLLGDTADKLI
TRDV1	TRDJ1	ALGEPLSTSTFWVGDPGTADKLI
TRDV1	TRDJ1	ALGELSSLTVWGILGDKPI
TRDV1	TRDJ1	ALGERRGNYTGSYTDKLI
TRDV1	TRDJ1	ALGEPHQYDKLI
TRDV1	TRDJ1	ALGEGSGHPVKGYATLGTDKLI
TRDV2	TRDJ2	ACDSLDGGGLTAQLF
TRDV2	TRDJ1	ACDTKFRGIHVTDKLT
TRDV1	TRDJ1	ALGELVALLGFTDKLI
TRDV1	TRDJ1	ALLLAFSHHWGLGDRGTDKLI
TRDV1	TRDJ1	ALGELPLGDTAYTDKLI
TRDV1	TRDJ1	ALGERWIPTGGYGDKLI
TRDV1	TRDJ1	ALGERFYLYTDKLI
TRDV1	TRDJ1	ALGVPPPRTGGSEYTDKLI
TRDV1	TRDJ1	ALGDPIRGPRRCTDKLI
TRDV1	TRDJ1	ALGELAPDGTDKLI
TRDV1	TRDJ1	ARGGSGDKLI
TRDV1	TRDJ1	ALGSKPFLLLGAVEYTDKLI
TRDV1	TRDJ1	ALGESARGPVPTRWGIADKLI
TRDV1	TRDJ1	ALGGLVLRLGDTQLSYRAELI
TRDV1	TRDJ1	ALGVAIGDSDKLI
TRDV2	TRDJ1	ACERKNTLGDTWTDKLI
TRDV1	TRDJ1	ALGEGPPSTDKLI
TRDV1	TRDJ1	ALGELSFLQAGGCTYTDKLI
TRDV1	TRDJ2	ALGGTLTLRRPGGYATTAQLF